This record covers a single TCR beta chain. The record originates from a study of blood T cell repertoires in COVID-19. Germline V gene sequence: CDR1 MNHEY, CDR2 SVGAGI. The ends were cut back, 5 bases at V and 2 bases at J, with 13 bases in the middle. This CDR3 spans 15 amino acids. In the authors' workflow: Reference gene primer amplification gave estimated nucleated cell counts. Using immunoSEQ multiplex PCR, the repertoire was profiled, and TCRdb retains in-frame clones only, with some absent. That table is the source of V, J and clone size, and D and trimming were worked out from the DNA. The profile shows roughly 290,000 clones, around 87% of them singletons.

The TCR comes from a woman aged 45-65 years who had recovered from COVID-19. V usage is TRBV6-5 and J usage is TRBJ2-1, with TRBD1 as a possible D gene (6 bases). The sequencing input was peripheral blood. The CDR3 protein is CASSRRTVPYNEQFF. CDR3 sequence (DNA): TGTGCCAGCAGTCGACGGACAGTCCCCTACAATGAGCAGTTCTTC.